The 24 T cell receptor beta chains below all came from one sample that was sequenced in a study of Ad26.COV2.S vaccination and SARS-CoV-2 variants. This sample's treatment: 19 received Ad26.COV2.S at low or high dose, single or two shots; roughly five received placebo; per-sample allocation not given. Sampling occurred on day 63 after the first vaccine or placebo injection. The table came from immunoSEQ multiplex PCR; TCRdb's copy has only in-frame clones and leaves some out. The table includes under 550,000 clones, 88% detected once. Sequencing used peripheral blood, obtained in a trial of Ad26.COV2.S vaccine versus placebo. All receptors derive from a person between 18 and 59 years old who received the Ad26.COV2.S COVID-19 vaccine or a placebo.

The chain couples TRBV11-3 to TRBJ2-5; D uncertain. The CDR3 spans 15 residues. Trimming removed 4 bases from V and 2 bases from J, with 14 bases in between. Germline V lookup: CDR1 SGHNT, CDR2 YENEEA. The CDR3 loop is CASSSYHSLQETQYF. The CDR3 bases are TGTGCCAGCAGCTCCTATCACAGTCTACAAGAGACCCAGTACTTC.

The rearrangement uses TRBV6-5 and TRBJ2-7; 11 bases match TRBD1. V trimming: 4 bases; J trimming: 2 bases; junction bases outside the gene matches: 4. The CDR3 length is 15 residues. Per germline, CDR1 MNHEY and CDR2 SVGAGI. CDR3 loop: CASSLDRGQTYEQYF. As DNA, the CDR3 is TGTGCCAGCAGTTTGGACAGGGGGCAAACCTACGAGCAGTACTTC.

CDR3 region: CASSFEDSLPYEQYF. Here the CDR3 DNA reads TGCGCCAGCAGCTTCGAGGACAGCCTACCCTACGAGCAGTACTTC. The chain carries TRBV5-1 and TRBJ2-7, with D perhaps TRBD1 (6 bases). The CDR3 contains 15 residues. V was cut by 2 bases and J by 2 bases, with 14 bases left in between. Germline loops: CDR1 SGHRS, CDR2 YFSETQ. Full variable domain (rest looked up from reference TRBV5-1 and TRBJ2-7): KAGVTQTPRYLIKTRGQQVTLSCSPISGHRSVSWYQQTPGQGLQFLFEYFSETQRNKGNFPGRFSGRQFSNSRSEMNVSTLELGDSALYLCASSFEDSLPYEQYFGPGTRLTVT.

The sample holds one count of this clone. The J gene is TRBJ2-7, the V gene TRBV3-1 (or the pseudogene TRBV3-2); D assignment may be TRBD1 or TRBD2 (5 bases each). The germline V and J ends were trimmed by 0 bases and 6 bases, with 15 bases remaining between them. The V gene's germline CDR1 is LGHDT and CDR2 YNNKEL (reference sequence). This CDR3 has 15 residues. CDR3 loop: CASSQDKGPSFEQYF. DNA for the CDR3: TGTGCCAGCAGCCAAGATAAGGGACCCAGTTTCGAGCAGTACTTC.

The rearrangement uses TRBV6-5 and TRBJ1-3, with TRBD1 identical over 7 bases. Germline V lookup: CDR1 MNHEY, CDR2 SVGAGI. This CDR3 is built from 15 residues. The V gene end was trimmed by 5 bases and the J gene end by 1 base; junction bases not matched to a gene: 5. DNA for the CDR3: TGTGCCAGCAGTAGACAGGGTCGGTCTGGAAACACCATATATTTT. Amino acid sequence: CASSRQGRSGNTIYF.

Comments on this clone: The sample has other DNA sequences that encode this CDR3 too. The rearrangement uses TRBV11-2 and TRBJ1-1; maybe TRBD1 (5 bases). Trimming pared 3 bases from V and 1 base from J, leaving 6 bases between. The CDR3 sequence is 13 residues long. Germline values: CDR1 SGHAT, CDR2 FQNNGV. CDR3 DNA: TGTGCCAGCAGCTTGGGACGGAACACTGAAGCTTTCTTT. This translates into CASSLGRNTEAFF.

The chain carries TRBV7-8 and TRBJ2-5, with 10 bases lining up with TRBD2. Germline V gene sequence: CDR1 SGHVS, CDR2 FQNEAQ. CDR3 length equals 15 residues. V lost 1 base, J lost 4 bases, and 3 bases stayed unmatched. Here the CDR3 reads CASSLGLAGRETQYF. For the CDR3, the DNA is TGTGCCAGCAGCTTAGGACTAGCGGGTAGAGAGACCCAGTACTTC.

The V gene is TRBV10-3, the J gene TRBJ1-3; 12 bases are shared with TRBD1. This CDR3 region has 19 residues. Unmatched junction bases numbered 12, after V lost 6 bases and J lost 0 bases. Germline V gene sequence: CDR1 ENHRY, CDR2 SYGVKD. CDR3 bases: TGTGCCATCAGGGGACCGGGACAGGGGGCAGCGAGCTCTGGAAACACCATATATTTT. Translation: CAIRGPGQGAASSGNTIYF.

The CDR3, as DNA: TGTGCCAGCAGCTACACGAGGGGACCGGGGGCTGGTGGGGCCAACGTCCTGACTTTC. Translating gives CASSYTRGPGAGGANVLTF. The chain recombines TRBV7-3 with TRBJ2-6; D may be TRBD1 or TRBD2 (6 bases each). This CDR3 contains 19 residues. Germline CDR1 SGHTA, CDR2 FQGTGA. V was trimmed by 4 bases and J by 3 bases, leaving 22 bases between them. Full variable domain (outside the CDR3, taken from reference TRBV7-3 and TRBJ2-6): GAGVSQTPSNKVTEKGKYVELRCDPISGHTALYWYRQSLGQGPEFLIYFQGTGAADDSGLPNDRFFAVRPEGSVSTLKIQRTERGDSAVYLCASSYTRGPGAGGANVLTFGAGSRLTVL.

V gene TRBV5-1 combines with J gene TRBJ2-7, with unresolved D. From germline, CDR1 is SGHRS and CDR2 YFSETQ. V was trimmed by 0 bases and J by 4 bases, leaving 14 bases between them. The CDR3 is 15 residues long. The CDR3 region is CASSLDLWGGYEQYF. DNA of the CDR3: TGCGCCAGCAGCTTGGACCTGTGGGGTGGTTACGAGCAGTACTTC.

V is TRBV5-1 and J is TRBJ1-1; 7 nucleotides line up with TRBD1. V gave up 6 bases and J gave up 4 bases; unmatched junction bases: 15. Germline CDR1 and CDR2: SGHRS and YFSETQ. The CDR3 is made up of 16 amino acids. DNA for the CDR3: TGCGCCAGCACCCCTGGGGGGGCAGGGGGAACCACTGAAGCTTTCTTT. Translation gives CASTPGGAGGTTEAFF.

This chain joins TRBV6-2 or TRBV6-3 and TRBJ1-1, with 10 bases aligning to TRBD1. The V segment lost 6 bases and the J segment 5 bases; nucleotides outside the gene matches: 6. CDR1 is MNHEY and CDR2 is SVGEGT in the germline V gene. CDR3 length: 14 amino acids. The CDR3 sequence: CASSSGTGATEAFF. In DNA form, the CDR3 reads TGTGCCAGCAGCTCGGGGACAGGGGCGACTGAAGCTTTCTTT.

The CDR3 region is CASSINSGGAGEQYF. The DNA for the CDR3 is TGTGCCAGTAGTATAAACTCAGGGGGCGCGGGCGAGCAGTACTTC. The chain recombines TRBV19 with TRBJ2-7; 8 bases are shared with TRBD1. V was pared by 2 bases and J by 6 bases, with 9 bases of the junction left unmatched. The CDR3 is made up of 15 amino acids. Per the germline V gene, CDR1 is LNHDA and CDR2 is SQIVND (reference sequence).

The sample holds one count of this clone. The rearrangement uses TRBV11-2 and TRBJ1-2, with D unclear. This CDR3 has 15 amino acids. V was clipped by 0 bases and J by 2 bases, with 10 bases between them. Per germline, CDR1 SGHAT and CDR2 FQNNGV. CDR3: CASSLEFGVNYGYTF. As DNA, the CDR3 is TGTGCCAGCAGCTTAGAGTTCGGGGTGAACTATGGCTACACCTTC.

This chain connects TRBV10-1 to TRBJ1-2, with 12 positions matching TRBD1. The CDR3 has 16 residues. Germline trimming cut 3 bases from V and 7 bases from J; bases unmatched to any gene: 9. The germline CDR1 and CDR2 sequences are WNHNN and SYGVQD (reference sequence). CDR3 bases: TGCGCCAGCAGTGATGGGACAGGGGGCTCAATGAGTGGCTACACCTTC. Amino acids: CASSDGTGGSMSGYTF.

The chain employs TRBV7-8 and TRBJ1-1; no clear D gene. The CDR3 has 11 amino acids. Trimming shortened V by 7 bases and J by 11 bases, and 14 bases separated the two germline ends. Germline V gene lookup returns CDR1 SGHVS and CDR2 FQNEAQ. The CDR3 region is CASINVGNAFF. DNA for the CDR3: TGTGCCAGCATCAACGTCGGTAACGCTTTCTTT. The variable domain in full, completed from reference TRBV7-8 and TRBJ1-1, reads GAGVSQSPRYKVAKRGQDVALRCDPISGHVSLFWYQQALGQGPEFLTYFQNEAQLDKSGLPSDRFFAERPEGSVSTLKIQRTQQEDSAVYLCASINVGNAFFGQGTRLTVV.

This chain links TRBV6-5 with TRBJ2-3, with TRBD2 identical over 9 bases. Germline V CDR1 and CDR2: MNHEY, SVGAGI. CDR3 length equals 15 residues. The V segment lost 4 bases and the J segment 5 bases; nucleotides outside the gene matches: 7. The CDR3 nucleotides are TGTGCCAGCAGTTCCTTAGCGGGGGCGGAAGATACGCAGTATTTT. This translates into CASSSLAGAEDTQYF.

The J gene is TRBJ1-1, the V gene TRBV29-1; D might be TRBD1 (5 bases). Trimming removed 0 bases at V and 8 bases at J, with 19 bases between. CDR3 length equals 15 residues. Germline CDR1 is SQVTM and CDR2 is ANQGSEA. This CDR3 reads CSVEDQGTASWEAFF. The CDR3 DNA sequence: TGCAGCGTTGAAGATCAAGGGACTGCCTCATGGGAAGCTTTCTTT.

There are a few counts of this clone. The gene calls are TRBV6-6 and TRBJ2-6; D assignment may be TRBD1 or TRBD2 (5 bases each). Germline values: CDR1 MNHNY, CDR2 SVGAGI (reference sequence). The CDR3 is 19 amino acids. V dropped 5 bases and J dropped 0 bases, with 20 bases sitting between them. CDR3 nucleotides: TGTGCCAGCAGTCGGGACCAAGGTGTGGGTCTCTCTGGGGCCAACGTCCTGACTTTC. Its protein is CASSRDQGVGLSGANVLTF.

The rearrangement uses TRBV27 and TRBJ2-7; D is perhaps TRBD2 (6 bases). Trimming shortened V by 5 bases and J by 0 bases, and 17 bases separated the two germline ends. The CDR3 spans 16 residues. The germline V gene encodes CDR1 MNHEY and CDR2 SMNVEV (reference sequence). The CDR3 DNA is TGTGCCAGCAGTGTGATAGCGGCCCTAAGCTCCTACGAGCAGTACTTC. Its protein product is CASSVIAALSSYEQYF.

The chain is built from TRBV28 and TRBJ2-3; 8 bases agree with TRBD1. Germline-derived CDR1 and CDR2 are MDHEN and SYDVKM. V shed 0 bases, J shed 13 bases, and the junction held 12 bases outside the gene matches. CDR3 size: 15 residues. The DNA of the CDR3 is TGTGCCAGCAGTTTATGGGGACAGGCCAAACCCTGGGAGTATTTT. Amino acid sequence: CASSLWGQAKPWEYF.

This clone was recorded at least ten times. V usage is TRBV4-1 and J usage is TRBJ1-5; TRBD1 is a possible D gene (5 bases). Germline CDR1 is MGHRA and CDR2 is YSYEKL. V was pared by 4 bases and J by 8 bases, with 12 bases between. The CDR3 length is 13 residues. CDR3: CASSRGGAEPQHF. In DNA form, the CDR3 reads TGCGCCAGCAGCCGGGGGGGAGCAGAGCCCCAGCATTTT.

This clone occurred a few times. The V and J genes are TRBV23-1 and TRBJ1-4, with D perhaps TRBD1 (5 bases). TRBV23-1 has ORF status, its function being uncertain. V shed 6 bases and J shed 5 bases, with 16 bases lying between them. The CDR3 sequence is 15 residues long. In nucleotides, the CDR3 is TGCGCCAGCAGCCGAGCTGAGACAGAAAATGAAAAACTGTTTTTT. The encoded protein is CASSRAETENEKLFF.

This chain connects TRBV29-1 to TRBJ2-7, with D tentatively TRBD1 (6 bases). The CDR3 covers 13 residues. In germline, CDR1 is SQVTM, CDR2 ANQGSEA. Trimming removed 2 bases at V and 3 bases at J, with 11 bases between. CDR3 sequence reads: CSVETGHSYEQYF. The CDR3 DNA sequence: TGCAGCGTTGAAACGGGACATAGCTACGAGCAGTACTTC.